This T cell receptor (beta chain) derives from a study of blood T cell repertoires in COVID-19. With V trimmed by 7 bases and J by 4 bases, 7 bases remained unmatched. This CDR3 comprises 15 residues. Germline values: CDR1 MDHEN, CDR2 SYDVKM. Measured with immunoSEQ multiplex PCR; TCRdb has only the in-frame clones, and not every one. The repertoire includes hundreds of thousands of clones, roughly 82% of them detected once, and more than 4.5% sits in the top ten. This clone is a singleton in its sample. The TCR comes from an elderly woman with active or convalescent COVID-19. The sequenced sample was peripheral blood. The chain employs TRBV28 and TRBJ2-6; TRBD1 aligns across 7 bases. CDR3: CASNEQGQGANVLTF. The CDR3, as DNA: TGTGCCAGCAACGAACAGGGACAGGGGGCCAACGTCCTGACTTTC.